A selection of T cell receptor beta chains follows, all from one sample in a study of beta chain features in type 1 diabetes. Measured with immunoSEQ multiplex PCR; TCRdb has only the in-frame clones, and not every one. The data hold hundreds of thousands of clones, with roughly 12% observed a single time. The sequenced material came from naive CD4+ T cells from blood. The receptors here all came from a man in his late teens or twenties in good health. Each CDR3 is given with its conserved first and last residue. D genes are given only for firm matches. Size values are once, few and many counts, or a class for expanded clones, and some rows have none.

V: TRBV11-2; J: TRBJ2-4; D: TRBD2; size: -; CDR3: CASSLLRGRARNIQYF; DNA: TGTGCCAGCAGCTTATTACGCGGGAGGGCCAGGAACATTCAGTACTTC
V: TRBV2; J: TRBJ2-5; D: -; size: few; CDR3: CASKQDQETQYF; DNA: TGTGCCAGCAAACAGGACCAAGAGACCCAGTACTTC
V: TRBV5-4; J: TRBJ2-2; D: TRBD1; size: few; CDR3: CASSPRPGQKTGELFF; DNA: TGTGCCAGCAGTCCCCGACCGGGACAGAAGACCGGGGAGCTGTTTTTT
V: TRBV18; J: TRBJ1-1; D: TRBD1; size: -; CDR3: CASSPQGAAFGGTEAFF; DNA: TGTGCCAGCTCACCACAGGGGGCCGCCTTCGGGGGCACTGAAGCTTTCTTT
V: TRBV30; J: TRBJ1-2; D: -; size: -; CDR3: CAWSLSAGGSYTF; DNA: TGTGCCTGGAGTTTATCGGCCGGAGGGAGCTACACCTTC
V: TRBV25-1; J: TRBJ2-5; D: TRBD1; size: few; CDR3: CASTRQGRQETQYF; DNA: TGTGCCAGCACGAGACAGGGGCGACAAGAGACCCAGTACTTC
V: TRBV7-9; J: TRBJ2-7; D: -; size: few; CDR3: CASMAGAGEQYF; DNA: TGTGCCAGCATGGCGGGGGCCGGCGAGCAGTACTTC
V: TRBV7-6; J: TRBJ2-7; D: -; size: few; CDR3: CASSLSRRQAYEQYF; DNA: TGTGCCAGCAGCTTATCCCGCCGACAAGCCTACGAGCAGTACTTC
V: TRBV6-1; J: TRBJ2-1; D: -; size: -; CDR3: CASSSGVVREQFF; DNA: TGTGCCAGCAGTTCCGGGGTGGTCCGCGAGCAGTTCTTC
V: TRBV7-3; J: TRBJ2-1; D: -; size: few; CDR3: CASSLGRGGALPYNEQFF; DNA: TGTGCCAGCAGCTTAGGTAGGGGGGGGGCCCTCCCCTACAATGAGCAGTTCTTC
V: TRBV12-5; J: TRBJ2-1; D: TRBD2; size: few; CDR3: CASGLDLLAGVDNEQFF; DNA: TGTGCTAGTGGTTTGGACCTTCTAGCGGGAGTCGACAATGAGCAGTTCTTC
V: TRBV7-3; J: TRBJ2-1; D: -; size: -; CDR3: CASSQSPGEQFF; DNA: TGTGCCAGCAGCCAATCCCCGGGGGAGCAGTTCTTC
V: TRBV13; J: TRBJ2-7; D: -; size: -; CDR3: CASSTPRGEQYF; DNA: TGTGCCAGCAGCACCCCTCGGGGCGAGCAGTACTTC
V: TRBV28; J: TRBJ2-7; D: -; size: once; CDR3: CASSPPTSAYEQYF; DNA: TGTGCCAGCAGTCCGCCGACTTCCGCCTACGAGCAGTACTTC
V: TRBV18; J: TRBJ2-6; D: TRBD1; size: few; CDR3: CASSPRQGRSGANVLTF; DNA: TGTGCCAGCTCACCCAGACAGGGGAGGTCTGGGGCCAACGTCCTGACTTTC
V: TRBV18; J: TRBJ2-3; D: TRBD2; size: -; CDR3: CASSPRLAGGGNTQYF; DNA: TGTGCCAGCTCACCGAGACTAGCGGGGGGCGGGAATACGCAGTATTTT
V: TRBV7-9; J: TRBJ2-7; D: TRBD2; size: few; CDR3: CASREREYGEQYF; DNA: TGTGCCAGCCGAGAGCGGGAGTATGGCGAGCAGTACTTC
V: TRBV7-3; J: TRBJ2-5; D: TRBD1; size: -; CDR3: CASSRGRQGQETQYF; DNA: TGTGCCAGCAGCCGGGGACGACAGGGACAAGAGACCCAGTACTTC
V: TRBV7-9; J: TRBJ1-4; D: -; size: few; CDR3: CASSLEPRGEKLFF; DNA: TGTGCCAGCAGCTTAGAACCAAGAGGCGAAAAACTGTTTTTT
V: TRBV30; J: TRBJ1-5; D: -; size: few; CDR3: CAWGAGFDQPQHF; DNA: TGTGCCTGGGGCGCGGGTTTCGATCAGCCCCAGCATTTT
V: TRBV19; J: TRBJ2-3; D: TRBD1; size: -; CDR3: CASSLDRGADTQYF; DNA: TGTGCCAGTAGTCTAGACAGGGGGGCGGATACGCAGTATTTT
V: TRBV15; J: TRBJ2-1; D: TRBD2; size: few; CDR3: CATSKLAGAYNEQFF; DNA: TGTGCCACCAGCAAACTAGCGGGAGCTTACAATGAGCAGTTCTTC
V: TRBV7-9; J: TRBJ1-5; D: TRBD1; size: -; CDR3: CASSKGQGSNQPQHF; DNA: TGTGCCAGCAGCAAGGGACAGGGTAGCAATCAGCCCCAGCATTTT
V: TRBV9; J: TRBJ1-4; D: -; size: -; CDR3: CASSESGGATNEKLFF; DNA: TGTGCCAGCAGCGAGTCTGGAGGGGCCACTAATGAAAAACTGTTTTTT
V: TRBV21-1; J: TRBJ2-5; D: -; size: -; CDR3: CASSKDWRDQYF; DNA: TGTGCCAGCAGCAAAGATTGGCGGGACCAGTACTTC
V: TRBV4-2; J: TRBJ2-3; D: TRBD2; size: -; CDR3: CASSPLSAGGSTDTQYF; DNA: TGTGCCAGCAGCCCCTTGTCCGCGGGGGGGAGCACAGATACGCAGTATTTT
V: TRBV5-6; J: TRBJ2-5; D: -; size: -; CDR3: CASSLPQGQETQYF; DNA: TGTGCCAGCAGCCTCCCCCAGGGACAAGAGACCCAGTACTTC